This T cell receptor beta chain was identified in a study of control samples from healthy donors and cancer patients. Assay: immunoSEQ multiplex PCR; the TCRdb copy retains only in-frame clones and omits some. The sample holds around 150,000 clones, 94% seen once. From germline, CDR1 is SGHRS and CDR2 YFSETQ. J gave up 0 bases and V 0 bases, and 0 bases lay outside the gene matches. This CDR3 contains 16 residues. The sample was PBMCs. The source is a man aged 55-75 years with colorectal cancer. This rearrangement joins TRBV5-1 to TRBJ2-3; TRBD2 agrees at 11 bases. The CDR3 DNA sequence: TGCGCCAGCAGCTTGGGGACTAGCGGGAGCACAGATACGCAGTATTTT. Residues: CASSLGTSGSTDTQYF.